The 21 T cell receptor beta chains presented below share a single source sample, sequenced in a study of T cells after yellow fever vaccination. One entry per CDR3 protein, called by TCRdb with MiXCR from the 5' RACE reads. The sample has around 590,000 distinct CDR3 sequences; about 12% are singletons. Sequenced material: PBMCs, taken on the day of the yellow fever booster vaccination. Every receptor here comes from a man under 40 who received the YFV17D yellow fever vaccine.

This clonotype turned up a few times. The chain links TRBV3-1 to TRBJ2-7; 9 bases align to TRBD2. The CDR3 extends over 15 amino acids. Germline V gives CDR1 LGHDT, CDR2 YNNKEL (reference sequence). The V segment lost 3 bases and the J segment 3 bases; nucleotides outside the gene matches: 6. CDR3 in amino acids: CASSQGLAGNYEQYF. DNA for the CDR3: TGTGCCAGCAGCCAGGGGCTAGCGGGGAACTACGAGCAGTACTTC.

This clonotype was counted at least ten times. This sequence joins TRBV6-2 or TRBV6-3 and TRBJ2-7, with 9 bases that match TRBD1. J gave up 6 bases and V 10 bases, and 13 bases lay outside the gene matches. Germline loops: CDR1 MNHEY, CDR2 SVGEGT. The CDR3 is 14 residues long. The CDR3 bases are TGTGCCACCCGGCGGGGCGGGACAGGGACCGAGCAGTACTTC. As protein: CATRRGGTGTEQYF.

As for this clonotype: Compared with germline, one end of the junction differs, possibly owing to a read error. The rearrangement uses TRBV12-3 or TRBV12-4 and TRBJ2-1; 11 bases agree with TRBD2. The CDR3 sequence is 18 residues long. The CDR3 bases are TGTGCCTGCAGCCCCCCAAGAATCGCTAGCGGGAGGTTCAATGAGCAGTTCTTC. It translates to CACSPPRIASGRFNEQFF.

The CDR3 spells CASSGRQVSYEQYF. The CDR3 bases are TGTGCCAGCAGTGGCAGACAGGTTTCCTACGAGCAGTACTTC. The chain employs TRBV6-2 or TRBV6-3 and TRBJ2-7, with D tentatively TRBD1 (6 bases). The V and J ends lost 5 bases and 1 base respectively, with 12 bases between them. Germline V CDR1 and CDR2: MNHEY, SVGEGT. The length of the CDR3 is 14 residues.

This clonotype was found a few times. This chain connects TRBV7-8 to TRBJ1-1, with 8 bases identical to TRBD1. The ends lost 1 base at V and 3 bases at J; junction bases unmatched: 7. CDR1 is SGHVS, CDR2 FQNEAQ, per germline. CDR3 length equals 16 residues. CDR3 residues: CASSLVQGASYTEAFF. The CDR3 DNA follows: TGTGCCAGCAGCTTAGTCCAGGGGGCTTCTTACACTGAAGCTTTCTTT.

This chain uses TRBV6-2 or TRBV6-3 with TRBJ1-2; D might be TRBD1 (6 bases). V was shortened by 2 bases and J by 7 bases, with 14 bases between the two germline ends. The CDR3 is made up of 14 amino acids. CDR1 is MNHEY, CDR2 SVGEGT, per germline. Written as DNA, the CDR3 is TGTGCCAGCAGTTACAACAGGGTTTCAAGTGGCTACACCTTC. It yields the protein CASSYNRVSSGYTF.

J is TRBJ1-6 and V is TRBV20-1; 7 bases agree with TRBD1. J was trimmed by 5 bases and V by 3 bases; bases with no gene match: 7. CDR1 and CDR2 from the germline V gene are DFQATT and SNEGSKA (reference sequence). This CDR3 is 15 amino acids long. The CDR3 loop is CSASGTVKDNSPLHF. CDR3 DNA: TGCAGTGCTAGTGGGACAGTGAAAGATAATTCACCCCTCCACTTT.

This clonotype appeared many times. The rearrangement uses TRBV3-1 and TRBJ1-2, with D hard to call. This CDR3 has 16 residues. Germline CDR1 is LGHDT and CDR2 is YNNKEL (reference sequence). V lost 4 bases and J 4 bases, leaving 19 bases between the germline ends. CDR3 protein: CASSPARVPDLYGYTF. CDR3 DNA: TGTGCCAGCAGCCCAGCGCGGGTCCCCGACCTCTATGGCTACACCTTC.

This clonotype was observed at least ten times. This rearrangement joins TRBV11-1 to TRBJ2-5; D ambiguous. The CDR3 is made up of 18 amino acids. CDR1 is SGHAT, CDR2 FQDESV, per germline (reference sequence). Trimming stripped 2 bases from V and 1 base from J, with 20 bases between. The CDR3 spells CASSLISYRARGQETQYF. For the CDR3, the DNA is TGTGCCAGCAGCTTAATCTCCTATCGCGCTAGAGGCCAAGAGACCCAGTACTTC.

There are many counts of this clonotype. The rearrangement uses TRBV12-3 or TRBV12-4 and TRBJ2-6, with D uncertain. CDR3 length: 14 residues. Trimming took 0 bases from V and 0 from J, leaving 0 bases between them. CDR3 amino acids: CASSLASGANVLTF. The DNA for the CDR3 is TGTGCCAGCAGTTTAGCCTCTGGGGCCAACGTCCTGACTTTC.

The chain joins TRBV7-6 to TRBJ2-5; D may be TRBD1 (5 bases). The CDR3 is 14 amino acids. Trimming pared 5 bases from V and 1 base from J, leaving 11 bases between. Germline-derived CDR1 and CDR2 are SGHVS and FNYEAQ. CDR3 residues: CASSVSGAQETQYF. In DNA form, the CDR3 reads TGTGCCAGCAGCGTTTCTGGGGCCCAAGAGACCCAGTACTTC.

The rearrangement joins TRBV4-3 to TRBJ2-2; 8 positions match TRBD2. The CDR3 has 16 amino acids. With 4 bases clipped from V and 5 bases from J, the junction kept 9 bases outside the gene matches. Germline V gene data show CDR1 as LGHNA and CDR2 as YSLEER. CDR3: CASSRAGGGGTGELFF. DNA of the CDR3: TGCGCCAGCAGCCGCGCGGGGGGAGGGGGAACCGGGGAGCTGTTTTTT.

J is TRBJ2-1 and V is TRBV27; maybe TRBD2 (6 bases). Trimming stripped 4 bases from V and 5 bases from J, with 12 bases between. From germline, CDR1 is MNHEY and CDR2 SMNVEV (reference sequence). This CDR3 has 14 residues. The CDR3 DNA reads TGTGCCAGCAGTTGGGCGGGACTCAACAATGAGCAGTTCTTC. Protein sequence: CASSWAGLNNEQFF.

This clonotype has more than one count but fewer than ten. The chain carries TRBV2 and TRBJ2-1; D is undetermined. The V end lost 7 bases, the J end lost 0 bases, and 13 bases lay between the germline ends. The germline V gene encodes CDR1 SNHLY and CDR2 FYNNEI. The CDR3 has 15 residues. CDR3 in amino acids: CASKKASSSYNEQFF. DNA for the CDR3: TGTGCCAGCAAAAAGGCCTCCAGCTCCTACAATGAGCAGTTCTTC.

CDR3 bases: TGTGCCAGCAAACACGGGTCCTACGAGCAGTACTTC. This gives the protein CASKHGSYEQYF. The chain has TRBV2 and TRBJ2-7; no reliable D call. V lost 7 bases to trimming and J lost 1 base, with 8 bases between them. This CDR3 spans 12 amino acids. Germline-derived CDR1 and CDR2 are SNHLY and FYNNEI.

This clonotype has just a few counts. V usage is TRBV5-1 and J usage is TRBJ2-7; 12 bases match TRBD2. The length of the CDR3 is 18 residues. The germline CDR1 and CDR2 sequences are SGHRS and YFSETQ. V was pared by 4 bases and J by 5 bases, with 16 bases of the junction left unmatched. The CDR3 loop is CASSLPRLAGGLDDEQYF. The CDR3 coding sequence is TGCGCCAGCAGCCTTCCCAGGCTAGCGGGAGGGCTTGACGACGAGCAGTACTTC.

The V call is TRBV6-1, the J call TRBJ2-3; D uncertain. The CDR3 loop spans 14 amino acids. V was clipped by 6 bases and J by 1 base, with 11 bases between them. Germline loops: CDR1 MNHNS, CDR2 SASEGT. The DNA for the CDR3 is TGTGCCAGCAGCTCCCAGTTGGGCACAGATACGCAGTATTTT. Translating it yields CASSSQLGTDTQYF.

This clonotype was observed a few times. The rearrangement links TRBV7-2 to TRBJ2-7; D not resolved. The CDR3 has 15 residues. Between the trimmed V and J ends, which lost 5 bases and 1 base, there was a span of 15 bases. Germline V CDR1 and CDR2: SGHTA, FQGNSA. CDR3 residues: CASSTAATVSYEQYF. In DNA form, the CDR3 reads TGTGCCAGCAGCACCGCAGCGACTGTGTCCTACGAGCAGTACTTC.

V gene TRBV20-1 combines with J gene TRBJ2-3; a possible D gene is TRBD2 (6 bases). From germline, CDR1 is DFQATT and CDR2 SNEGSKA (reference sequence). The CDR3 length is 14 residues. CDR3 residues: CSKSPGSPPDTQYF. CDR3 nucleotide sequence: TGCAGCAAATCCCCCGGGAGCCCCCCAGATACGCAGTATTTT.

This clonotype was seen more than once but under ten times. V gene TRBV5-4 combines with J gene TRBJ2-5; TRBD2 matches 10 bases. Germline lookup yields CDR1 SGHNT and CDR2 YYREEE (reference sequence). V dropped 4 bases and J dropped 1; count of bases not matched to a gene: 7. The CDR3 extends over 16 amino acids. This chain's CDR3 is CASSLRLAGSQETQYF. The CDR3 DNA follows: TGTGCCAGCAGCCTCCGACTAGCGGGCTCCCAAGAGACCCAGTACTTC.

The V gene is TRBV19, the J gene TRBJ2-3; 8 bases align to TRBD1. V shed 6 bases, J shed 2 bases, and the junction held 7 bases outside the gene matches. Germline values: CDR1 LNHDA, CDR2 SQIVND (reference sequence). This CDR3 has 15 amino acids. Here the CDR3 DNA reads TGTGCCAGTAGCAGAGGGGACAGGTTCACAGATACGCAGTATTTT. Its translation: CASSRGDRFTDTQYF.